The 25 T cell receptor beta chains presented below share a single source sample, sequenced in a study of cytomegalovirus exposure and HLA in healthy donors. PCR primers comprised 60 Vbeta and 13 Jbeta primers. TCRdb's table, derived via immunoSEQ multiplex PCR, lists solely in-frame clones and lacks some. The sample includes about 140,000 clones, over 60% of them seen just once. The sequenced material came from PBMCs. The receptors originated from a male donor in good health and CMV-seropositive.

This chain joins TRBV13 and TRBJ1-1; D perhaps matches TRBD1 (6 bases). V was pared by 5 bases and J by 1 base, with 8 bases between. Germline V lookup: CDR1 PRHDT, CDR2 FYEKMQ (reference sequence). The CDR3 sequence is 13 residues long. In nucleotides, the CDR3 is TGTGCCAGCAGCAAGACAGGGAACACTGAAGCTTTCTTT. This translates into CASSKTGNTEAFF.

In this sample, this clone turned up once. The J gene is TRBJ2-5, the V gene TRBV2, with D possibly matching TRBD1 (6 bases). There are 14 residues in the CDR3. Trimming pared 7 bases from V and 2 bases from J, leaving 14 bases between. Germline CDR1 reads SNHLY; CDR2 reads FYNNEI. CDR3 region: CASIQGPTQETQYF. The CDR3 DNA reads TGTGCCAGCATCCAGGGGCCAACTCAAGAGACCCAGTACTTC. Full variable domain (rest looked up from reference TRBV2 and TRBJ2-5): EPEVTQTPSHQVTQMGQEVILRCVPISNHLYFYWYRQILGQKVEFLVSFYNNEISEKSEIFDDQFSVERPDGSNFTLKIRSTKLEDSAMYFCASIQGPTQETQYFGPGTRLLVL.

The chain couples TRBV6-1 to TRBJ2-7; 9 bases are a match to TRBD1. The J segment lost 2 bases and the V segment lost 1 base, leaving 3 bases of the junction unmatched. Germline V CDR1 and CDR2: MNHNS, SASEGT. The CDR3 has 15 amino acids. This CDR3 reads CASSEGDRGTYEQYF. CDR3 nucleotide sequence: TGTGCCAGCAGTGAAGGTGACAGGGGGACCTACGAGCAGTACTTC.

The chain has TRBV19 and TRBJ2-3; 12 nucleotides line up with TRBD2. The CDR3 covers 16 residues. Losses at the gene ends were 6 bases for V and 2 bases for J; bases not matched to a gene: 6. Germline V lookup: CDR1 LNHDA, CDR2 SQIVND (reference sequence). CDR3 residues: CASSRLAGDLTDTQYF. In nucleotides, the CDR3 is TGTGCCAGTAGCCGACTAGCGGGGGACCTCACAGATACGCAGTATTTT.

The chain combines TRBV2 with TRBJ1-4; 9 bases fit TRBD1. The V and J ends lost 7 bases and 5 bases, in that order; junction bases with no gene match: 2. The germline V gene encodes CDR1 SNHLY and CDR2 FYNNEI. The CDR3 loop spans 13 amino acids. CDR3: CASIGQGNEKLFF. CDR3 nucleotides: TGTGCCAGCATTGGACAGGGGAATGAAAAACTGTTTTTT.

This chain links TRBV5-1 with TRBJ1-4; D is unclear. Germline CDR1 and CDR2: SGHRS and YFSETQ. The V end was cut by 0 bases, the J end by 4 bases, with 7 bases between. The CDR3 runs to 14 residues. As DNA, the CDR3 is TGCGCCAGCAGCTTGGGCAGACTTAATGAAAAACTGTTTTTT. Its protein is CASSLGRLNEKLFF. The full variable domain, its missing parts supplied by reference TRBV5-1 and TRBJ1-4, is KAGVTQTPRYLIKTRGQQVTLSCSPISGHRSVSWYQQTPGQGLQFLFEYFSETQRNKGNFPGRFSGRQFSNSRSEMNVSTLELGDSALYLCASSLGRLNEKLFFGSGTQLSVL.

This rearrangement joins TRBV30 to TRBJ1-5; tentative D call: TRBD1 (5 bases). Germline assignment: CDR1 GTSNPN and CDR2 SVGIG (reference sequence). Trimming pared 0 bases from V and 3 bases from J, leaving 21 bases between. The CDR3 is 18 residues long. The CDR3 protein is CAWSVSLVGGRVNQPQHF. The CDR3 DNA is TGTGCCTGGAGTGTGTCGTTAGTTGGGGGGAGGGTCAATCAGCCCCAGCATTTT.

The chain couples TRBV29-1 to TRBJ1-2; D unresolved. Germline values: CDR1 SQVTM, CDR2 ANQGSEA. V was cut by 7 bases and J by 3 bases, with 24 bases left in between. CDR3 length: 16 residues. The CDR3 nucleotides are TGCAGCGCCGGGAGTGTCGATGGAGTTTATCACTATGGCTACACCTTC. Its translation is CSAGSVDGVYHYGYTF.

The chain recombines TRBV11-1 with TRBJ2-3; D gene uncertain. The CDR3 runs 14 residues. V dropped 5 bases and J dropped 2 bases, with 11 bases sitting between them. In germline, CDR1 is SGHAT, CDR2 FQDESV (reference sequence). CDR3 loop: CASSPRVDTDTQYF. CDR3 sequence (DNA): TGTGCCAGCAGCCCCCGGGTAGACACAGATACGCAGTATTTT.

CDR3: CASSDSAGDMDEQFF. The CDR3 DNA follows: TGTGCCAGCAGTGACTCAGCGGGAGATATGGATGAGCAGTTCTTC. J is TRBJ2-1 and V is TRBV6-4; TRBD2 matches at 8 bases. CDR3 length: 15 amino acids. Germline trimming cut 0 bases from V and 8 bases from J; bases unmatched to any gene: 6. Per the germline V gene, CDR1 is MRHNA and CDR2 is SNTAGT.

This rearrangement joins TRBV28 to TRBJ1-3; the D is unclear. Looked up from germline, CDR1 is MDHEN and CDR2 is SYDVKM. Trimming shortened V by 6 bases and J by 3 bases, and 9 bases separated the two germline ends. The CDR3 has 13 residues. DNA for the CDR3: TGTGCCAGCAGGACCTCAGGTGGAAACACCATATATTTT. Translation gives CASRTSGGNTIYF.

Note on this clone: A read error may account for a junction end that differs from germline. Other DNA sequences in the sample encode the same CDR3. The rearrangement joins TRBV15 to TRBJ2-2; D might be TRBD1 (6 bases). CDR1 LNHNV and CDR2 YYDKDF come from the germline V gene (reference sequence). This CDR3 contains 16 residues. The CDR3 spells CATSRGRQANTGELFF. CDR3 nucleotide sequence: TGTGCCACCAGCAGGGGTAGACAGGCGAACACCGGGGAGCTGTTCTTT.

This chain joins TRBV6-1 and TRBJ1-2; no reliable D call. The V end lost 6 bases, the J end lost 2 bases, and 10 bases lay between the germline ends. Germline V gene lookup returns CDR1 MNHNS and CDR2 SASEGT. The CDR3 contains 13 residues. This CDR3 reads CASRSPRNYGYTF. CDR3 sequence (DNA): TGTGCCAGCAGATCGCCCCGGAACTATGGCTACACCTTC.

The rearrangement uses TRBV4-1 and TRBJ2-7; possibly TRBD1 for D (5 bases). CDR3 length equals 14 residues. Germline CDR1 is MGHRA and CDR2 is YSYEKL. V gave up 0 bases and J gave up 3 bases, with 9 bases separating them. CDR3 sequence: CASSQDGRDYEQYF. CDR3 nucleotide sequence: TGCGCCAGCAGCCAAGATGGCAGGGACTACGAGCAGTACTTC.

The chain joins TRBV6-6 to TRBJ1-3; a possible D gene is TRBD1 (6 bases). V shed 4 bases and J shed 4 bases, with 17 bases lying between them. Germline V gene data show CDR1 as MNHNY and CDR2 as SVGAGI (reference sequence). The CDR3 contains 16 residues. The CDR3 here is CASSSTQGREGNTIYF. As DNA, the CDR3 is TGTGCCAGCAGTTCCACACAGGGAAGGGAAGGAAACACCATATATTTT.

This CDR3 reads CASSLSQGFSYEQYF. CDR3 DNA sequence: TGTGCCAGCAGCTTATCGCAGGGCTTCTCCTACGAGCAGTACTTC. The chain employs TRBV7-6 and TRBJ2-7; TRBD1 might be the D (5 bases). The CDR3 spans 15 residues. V was cut by 2 bases and J by 0 bases, with 11 bases left in between. Germline CDR1 and CDR2: SGHVS and FNYEAQ.

The V and J genes are TRBV4-3 and TRBJ2-3; weak D call: TRBD2 (5 bases). CDR3 length equals 15 residues. V shed 0 bases and J shed 4 bases, with 11 bases lying between them. Germline CDR1 reads LGHNA; CDR2 reads YSLEER. The chain's CDR3 is CASSQERTRADTQYF. In nucleotides, the CDR3 is TGCGCCAGCAGCCAAGAACGGACTCGGGCAGATACGCAGTATTTT.

The V and J genes are TRBV27 and TRBJ1-2; D is ambiguous. Trimming took 3 bases from V and 0 from J, leaving 5 bases between them. Germline CDR1 and CDR2: MNHEY and SMNVEV (reference sequence). This CDR3 is 13 amino acids long. The CDR3, as DNA: TGTGCCAGCAGTTTCGGGGCTAACTATGGCTACACCTTC. Translated: CASSFGANYGYTF.

The V and J genes are TRBV4-1 and TRBJ2-7; 9 nucleotides match TRBD2. Per the germline V gene, CDR1 is MGHRA and CDR2 is YSYEKL. The CDR3 contains 16 residues. With 0 bases clipped from V and 1 base from J, the junction kept 4 bases outside the gene matches. The CDR3 sequence: CASSQESGGFSYEQYF. The DNA for the CDR3 is TGCGCCAGCAGCCAAGAAAGCGGGGGGTTTTCCTACGAGCAGTACTTC.

J is TRBJ2-7 and V is TRBV5-6, with 11 bases aligning to TRBD1. This CDR3 spans 14 amino acids. After removal of 4 bases from V and 5 bases from J, the junction contained 5 bases not matched to a gene. The germline V gene encodes CDR1 SGHDT and CDR2 YYEEEE. The CDR3 reads CASSSGQGADEQYF. The CDR3 DNA is TGTGCCAGCAGCAGTGGACAGGGGGCCGACGAGCAGTACTTC.

This chain links TRBV27 with TRBJ1-2; D may be TRBD1 (5 bases). Germline-derived CDR1 and CDR2 are MNHEY and SMNVEV (reference sequence). Deletions cut 5 bases from V and 2 bases from J, with 18 bases between. The CDR3 spans 16 residues. The CDR3 DNA is TGTGCCAGCAGTCCGCTGCCATGGACATTAAACTATGGCTACACCTTC. This translates into CASSPLPWTLNYGYTF.

V gene TRBV5-8 combines with J gene TRBJ2-3; the D gene is possibly TRBD2 (5 bases). This CDR3 is 15 amino acids long. V was pared by 2 bases and J by 4 bases, with 14 bases between. CDR1 is SGHTS and CDR2 is YDEGEE in the germline V gene. DNA for the CDR3: TGTGCCAGCAGCTTTGACGGGGTGACGGCAGATACGCAGTATTTT. This encodes CASSFDGVTADTQYF.

The CDR3 is CASSQPSGQETQYF. The DNA for the CDR3 is TGTGCCAGCAGCCAACCGTCAGGCCAAGAGACCCAGTACTTC. The rearrangement joins TRBV5-4 to TRBJ2-5; D gene uncertain. V was trimmed by 4 bases and J by 1 base, leaving 11 bases between them. CDR3 length: 14 residues. Germline V lookup: CDR1 SGHNT, CDR2 YYREEE (reference sequence).

This rearrangement joins TRBV11-2 to TRBJ2-7; no clear D gene. Germline V gives CDR1 SGHAT, CDR2 FQNNGV. The CDR3 loop spans 12 amino acids. The V and J ends lost 2 bases and 7 bases respectively, with 9 bases between them. The CDR3: CASSLRRKEQYF. The CDR3, as DNA: TGTGCCAGCAGCTTACGCAGGAAAGAGCAGTACTTC.

The chain recombines TRBV13 with TRBJ2-4; perhaps TRBD2 as D (5 bases). Trimming left V 5 bases short and J 1 base short, with 15 bases between. The CDR3 sequence is 16 residues long. Germline V CDR1 and CDR2: PRHDT, FYEKMQ (reference sequence). CDR3 loop: CASSPEDGGAKNIQYF. The DNA of the CDR3 is TGTGCCAGCAGCCCGGAGGATGGTGGGGCCAAAAACATTCAGTACTTC.